This TCR beta chain was sequenced during a study of cytomegalovirus exposure and HLA in healthy donors. Everyone who donated was a healthy bone marrow donor. The primer mix had 60 Vbeta and 13 Jbeta primers. The method was immunoSEQ multiplex PCR; TCRdb's version includes in-frame clones alone and lacks a portion of them. The table has over 150,000 clones, approximately 67% seen once. This clone was recorded a few times. The CDR3 has 14 residues. Per the germline V gene, CDR1 is LNHDA and CDR2 is SQIVND (reference sequence). The V gene lost 0 bases and the J gene lost 4 bases, with 9 bases spanning the gap.

Sequencing used PBMCs. The J gene is TRBJ1-2, the V gene TRBV19, with D hard to call. This clonotype was obtained from a woman aged 18-29 years in good health and CMV-seropositive. The CDR3 DNA follows: TGTGCCAGTAGTATAGATCCGGAGATCTATGGCTACACCTTC. Amino acid sequence: CASSIDPEIYGYTF.